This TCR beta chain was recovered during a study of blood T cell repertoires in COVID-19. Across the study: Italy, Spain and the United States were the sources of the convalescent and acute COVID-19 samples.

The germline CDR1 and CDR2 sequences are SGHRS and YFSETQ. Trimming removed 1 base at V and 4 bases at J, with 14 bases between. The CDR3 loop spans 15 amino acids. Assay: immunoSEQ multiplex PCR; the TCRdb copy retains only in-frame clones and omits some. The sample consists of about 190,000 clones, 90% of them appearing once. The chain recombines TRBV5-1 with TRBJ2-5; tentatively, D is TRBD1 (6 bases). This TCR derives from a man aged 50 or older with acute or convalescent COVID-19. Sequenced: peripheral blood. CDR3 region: CASSLSAGVGETQYF. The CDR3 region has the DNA TGCGCCAGCAGCTTGAGTGCAGGGGTGGGAGAGACCCAGTACTTC.